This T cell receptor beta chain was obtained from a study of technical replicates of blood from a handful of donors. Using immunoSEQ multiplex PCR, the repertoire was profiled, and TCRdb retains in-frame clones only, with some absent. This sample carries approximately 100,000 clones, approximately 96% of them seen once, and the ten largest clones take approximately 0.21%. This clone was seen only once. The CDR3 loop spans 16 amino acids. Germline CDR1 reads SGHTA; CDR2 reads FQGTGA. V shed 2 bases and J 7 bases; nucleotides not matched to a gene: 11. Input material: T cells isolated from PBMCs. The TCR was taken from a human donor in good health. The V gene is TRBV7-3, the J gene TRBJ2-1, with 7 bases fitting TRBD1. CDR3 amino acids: CASSLDPRQGKNEQFF. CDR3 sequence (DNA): TGTGCCAGCAGCTTAGATCCGAGACAGGGTAAAAATGAGCAGTTCTTC.